This entry is about one T cell receptor (beta chain). Its target is not known. This sample stems from a study of T cell responses to AZD1222 COVID-19 vaccine. Whole-study findings and limits: Across spike, vaccine-associated CD4 TCRs were found, dominant at 160-218 and 743-854. Just a handful of AZD1222 recipients tested seropositive at baseline. Possibly, clonal diversity was underestimated; donors were largely white British and included more females. No day 14 peak samples; only post-peak repertoires were characterized.

Per the germline V gene, CDR1 is SGHVS and CDR2 is FQNEAQ. This CDR3 comprises 17 residues. Trimming removed 1 base from V and 2 bases from J, with 18 bases in between. TCRdb's table, derived via immunoSEQ multiplex PCR, lists solely in-frame clones and lacks some. The sample contains roughly 56,000 clones, around 82% of which appear only once. This sequence was found in an adult who received the AZD1222 COVID-19 vaccine. The chain links TRBV7-8 to TRBJ2-7; D is ambiguous. The sample in question was peripheral blood, obtained 28 days after the second AZD1222 dose. Here the CDR3 reads CASSLGVSQVIPYEQYF. In nucleotides, the CDR3 is TGTGCCAGCAGCTTAGGAGTCAGTCAGGTGATACCCTACGAGCAGTACTTC.